Presented here are 30 T cell receptor beta chains from one specimen sequenced in a study of T cell repertoires in cytomegalovirus infection. TCRdb reprocessed the reads via MiXCR and lists one record per CDR3 protein. The sample has 830,000 or so distinct CDR3 sequences, around a third seen once; the top ten hold approximately 13%. No antigen has been identified for these receptors. Sequencing used cultured CD8+ T cells from PBMCs, obtained from culture after CMV antigen stimulation. Receptor source: a human donor in good health (CMV status not recorded). Some clones in this sample may be carry-over from other donors' samples.

V usage is TRBV5-8 and J usage is TRBJ2-1; TRBD1 is a possible D gene (5 bases). CDR3 size: 13 residues. The germline gives CDR1 SGHTS, CDR2 YDEGEE. Trimming left V 0 bases short and J 12 bases short, with 13 bases between. CDR3 amino acids: CASSLAGPQGQFF. The CDR3, as DNA: TGTGCCAGCAGCTTGGCCGGGCCCCAGGGGCAGTTCTTC.

V and J are TRBV5-4 and TRBJ2-7; D may be TRBD1 (6 bases). This CDR3 comprises 17 residues. Per the germline V gene, CDR1 is SGHNT and CDR2 is YYREEE (reference sequence). Trimming pared 2 bases from V and 3 bases from J, leaving 21 bases between. The DNA of the CDR3 is TGTGCCAGCAGCTTAGGCCCTACAGGGAGTGCCTACTACGAGCAGTACTTC. Translated, it gives CASSLGPTGSAYYEQYF.

The chain links TRBV12-3 or TRBV12-4 to TRBJ2-2; D remains unclear. V shed 11 bases and J shed 7 bases, with 14 bases lying between them. The CDR3 loop spans 12 amino acids. Written as DNA, the CDR3 is TGTGCCGTCCCCTCGGCTGTCGGGGAGCTGTTTTTT. Translation: CAVPSAVGELFF.

J is TRBJ1-4 and V is TRBV7-8; D call uncertain. There are 17 residues in the CDR3. CDR1 and CDR2 from the germline V gene are SGHVS and FQNEAQ. Trimming shortened V by 1 base and J by 5 bases, and 17 bases separated the two germline ends. As DNA, the CDR3 is TGTGCCAGCAGCTTAGAATTAATCGTCGGCAGAAATGAAAAACTGTTTTTT. It specifies CASSLELIVGRNEKLFF.

Notes on this clonotype: At one end the junction does not follow the germline gene, possibly because of a read error. The V gene is TRBV5-3, the J gene TRBJ1-1; D remains ambiguous. TRBV5-3 has ORF status, its function being uncertain. The CDR3 is 13 amino acids. The CDR3 region is CASSLGSYFEAFF. In DNA form, the CDR3 reads TGTGCCAGCAGCTTGGGATCCTACTTTGAAGCTTTCTTT.

There are a few counts of this clonotype. The V gene is TRBV12-3 or TRBV12-4, the J gene TRBJ1-3; no firm D call. The V gene lost 7 bases and the J gene lost 1 base, with 8 bases spanning the gap. The CDR3 covers 13 residues. The CDR3 DNA reads TGTGCCAGCACTCCCGGGTCTGGAAACACCATATATTTT. This codes for CASTPGSGNTIYF.

The J gene is TRBJ1-1, the V gene TRBV10-3, with 8 bases aligning to TRBD1. The germline CDR1 and CDR2 sequences are ENHRY and SYGVKD. This CDR3 comprises 14 residues. V shed 0 bases and J 6 bases; nucleotides not matched to a gene: 3. The chain's CDR3 is CAISESGTGAEAFF. DNA for the CDR3: TGTGCCATCAGTGAGTCGGGGACAGGCGCTGAAGCTTTCTTT.

This chain connects TRBV19 to TRBJ1-1, with D maybe TRBD1 (6 bases). With 2 bases removed from V and 5 bases from J, the gap between germline ends came to 15 bases. Germline assignment: CDR1 LNHDA and CDR2 SQIVND (reference sequence). The CDR3 loop spans 15 amino acids. The CDR3 DNA follows: TGTGCCAGTAGTATACTCGGGGGCGGCGGGACTGAAGCTTTCTTT. Translation: CASSILGGGGTEAFF.

The rearrangement uses TRBV29-1 and TRBJ1-2; TRBD1 matches at 10 bases. The CDR3 contains 13 residues. Germline-derived CDR1 and CDR2 are SQVTM and ANQGSEA. The V and J ends lost 1 base and 7 bases, in that order; junction bases with no gene match: 3. The CDR3 loop is CSVEGGTGVGYTF. CDR3 DNA sequence: TGCAGCGTTGAAGGCGGGACAGGGGTTGGCTACACCTTC. Looking up the rest from reference TRBV29-1 and TRBJ1-2 gives the full variable domain: SAVISQKPSRDICQRGTSLTIQCQVDSQVTMMFWYRQQPGQSLTLIATANQGSEATYESGFVIDKFPISRPNLTFSTLTVSNMSPEDSSIYLCSVEGGTGVGYTFGSGTRLTVV.

This clonotype has only a few counts. The chain carries TRBV7-6 and TRBJ1-4; D is unresolved. The germline V and J ends were trimmed by 5 bases and 8 bases, with 18 bases remaining between them. The CDR3 covers 15 residues. Germline V CDR1 and CDR2: SGHVS, FNYEAQ. This CDR3 is CASSPSDDLREKLFF. Here the CDR3 DNA reads TGTGCCAGCAGCCCCTCGGACGACTTACGGGAAAAACTGTTTTTT.

This clonotype was seen only a few times. The chain uses TRBV28 and TRBJ1-6; 8 bases line up with TRBD1. The germline V gene encodes CDR1 MDHEN and CDR2 SYDVKM. This CDR3 is built from 13 residues. V was pared by 11 bases and J by 4 bases, with 4 bases of the junction left unmatched. CDR3 bases: TGTGCCCTGGGACAGGCGTATAATTCACCCCTCCACTTT. As protein: CALGQAYNSPLHF.

Concerning this clonotype itself: Being one base from a much bigger clone, this may be a read error. This chain uses TRBV7-6 with TRBJ2-5; TRBD2 aligns across 9 bases. Germline-derived CDR1 and CDR2 are SGHVS and FNYEAQ. There are 15 residues in the CDR3. CDR3 nucleotides: TGTGTCAGCAGCTTACCGGGACTAGCCCGGGAGACCCAGTACTTC. Its protein is CVSSLPGLARETQYF.

In this sample, this clonotype turned up many times. The chain combines TRBV7-2 with TRBJ1-1; 12 nucleotides align to TRBD1. The CDR3 is 16 residues long. From germline, CDR1 is SGHTA and CDR2 FQGNSA. The V and J ends lost 4 bases and 5 bases, in that order; junction bases with no gene match: 8. The CDR3 loop reads CASSSPGQGAGTEAFF. In DNA form, the CDR3 reads TGTGCCAGCAGCTCGCCGGGACAGGGGGCAGGGACTGAAGCTTTCTTT.

J is TRBJ2-3 and V is TRBV4-3, with D perhaps assigned TRBD1 or TRBD2 (5 bases each). The CDR3 is made up of 18 amino acids. V gave up 3 bases and J gave up 5 bases, with 24 bases separating them. Germline CDR1 is LGHNA and CDR2 is YSLEER. The CDR3 DNA is TGCGCCAGCAGCCAGAAGATAAGAGGGGTAGAGTGGGGAGATACGCAGTATTTT. Amino acid sequence: CASSQKIRGVEWGDTQYF.

This clonotype was picked up many times. The CDR3 spells CASSPGQGLPEQYV. The CDR3 DNA sequence: TGTGCCAGCTCCCCCGGACAGGGCCTTCCCGAGCAGTACGTC. The chain recombines TRBV18 with TRBJ2-7; 8 bases are shared with TRBD1. The CDR3 spans 14 residues. J was trimmed by 6 bases and V by 6 bases; bases with no gene match: 10. Germline V CDR1 and CDR2: KGHSH, LQKENI.

This clonotype has a handful of counts. This sequence joins TRBV12-3 or TRBV12-4 and TRBJ1-1; TRBD1 aligns across 8 bases. Losses at the gene ends were 6 bases for V and 4 bases for J; bases not matched to a gene: 10. The CDR3 totals 15 residues. The CDR3 protein is CASSQHRGSSTEAFF. CDR3 bases: TGTGCCAGCAGCCAACACAGGGGGTCGAGCACTGAAGCTTTCTTT.

The rearrangement joins TRBV3-1 to TRBJ1-2, with D unresolved. Trimming cost V 1 base and J 6 bases, with 18 bases left between them. The CDR3 covers 16 residues. Germline CDR1 is LGHDT and CDR2 is YNNKEL (reference sequence). DNA of the CDR3: TGTGCCAGCAGCCAAGCAGGTGGCAGCCCTGGGGATGGCTACACCTTC. Translated, it gives CASSQAGGSPGDGYTF.

This chain links TRBV7-6 with TRBJ2-3; 8 bases fit TRBD1. Germline-derived CDR1 and CDR2 are SGHVS and FNYEAQ. The CDR3 sequence is 13 residues long. V gave up 8 bases and J gave up 5 bases; unmatched junction bases: 6. Here the CDR3 DNA reads TGTGCCAGCCGACAGGGGCTACAAGATACGCAGTATTTT. Protein sequence: CASRQGLQDTQYF.

About this clonotype: One end of the junction fails to match germline, which may point to a read error. The chain combines TRBV7-7 with TRBJ2-1; TRBD1 aligns across 8 bases. The CDR3 has 16 amino acids. Germline lookup yields CDR1 SSHAT and CDR2 FNYEAQ (reference sequence). CDR3 protein: CASSLTRTGKGNEQFF. The CDR3 DNA is TGTGCTAGCAGCTTAACGAGGACAGGGAAGGGCAATGAGCAGTTCTTC.

The V gene is TRBV6-6, the J gene TRBJ1-1, with D possibly matching TRBD1 (5 bases). The CDR3 loop spans 13 amino acids. Trimming left V 4 bases short and J 3 bases short, with 9 bases between. CDR1 and CDR2 from the germline V gene are MNHNY and SVGAGI (reference sequence). The CDR3 sequence is CASSWGLDTEAFF. CDR3 sequence (DNA): TGTGCCAGCAGTTGGGGGTTGGACACTGAAGCTTTCTTT.

As to this clonotype: One end of the junction fails to match germline, which may point to a read error. The rearrangement links TRBV5-4 to TRBJ1-1, with D possibly being TRBD1 (5 bases). CDR1 is SGHNT, CDR2 YYREEE, per germline (reference sequence). CDR3 size: 12 residues. In DNA, the CDR3 is TGTGCCAGCACCCAAGAGGGGTCTGACGCTTTCTTT. It translates to CASTQEGSDAFF.

This clonotype was detected ten times or more. The chain recombines TRBV7-3 with TRBJ1-1; D not certain. CDR1 is SGHTA and CDR2 is FQGTGA in the germline V gene. V was pared by 5 bases and J by 2 bases, with 12 bases between. This CDR3 is built from 14 residues. The CDR3 is CASSRININTEAFF. The CDR3 DNA reads TGTGCCAGCAGCCGAATCAACATTAACACTGAAGCTTTCTTT.

This clonotype showed up many times. This chain connects TRBV7-8 to TRBJ2-1; D might be TRBD1 (6 bases). The V end was cut by 1 base, the J end by 0 bases, with 10 bases between. The germline CDR1 and CDR2 sequences are SGHVS and FQNEAQ. This CDR3 region has 16 residues. CDR3 region: CASSLETGSSYNEQFF. DNA for the CDR3: TGTGCCAGCAGCTTAGAGACAGGTAGCTCCTACAATGAGCAGTTCTTC.

V is TRBV12-3 or TRBV12-4 and J is TRBJ2-3; possible D gene TRBD1, 6 bases. V lost 6 bases and J lost 0, with 13 bases in between. The CDR3 has 15 residues. CDR3 loop: CASSIQGPSTDTQYF. CDR3 DNA: TGTGCCAGCAGCATACAGGGCCCCAGCACAGATACGCAGTATTTT.

The J gene is TRBJ2-7, the V gene TRBV4-2, with 9 bases aligning to TRBD1. The CDR3 contains 17 residues. Germline CDR1 LGHNA, CDR2 YNFKEQ. The V gene end was trimmed by 0 bases and the J gene end by 2 bases; junction bases not matched to a gene: 8. The CDR3 nucleotides are TGTGCCAGCAGCCAAGATCATTCCGACAGGGGGACCTACGAGCAGTACTTC. This gives the protein CASSQDHSDRGTYEQYF.

A few counts support this clonotype. The chain carries TRBV7-8 and TRBJ1-1; 9 bases are a match to TRBD1. V lost 4 bases and J lost 1; bases outside the gene matches: 4. This CDR3 has 15 residues. CDR1 and CDR2 from the germline V gene are SGHVS and FQNEAQ. The DNA for the CDR3 is TGTGCCAGCAGCTACCCGGGACAGGGGAACACTGAAGCTTTCTTT. This translates into CASSYPGQGNTEAFF.

The chain carries TRBV10-2 and TRBJ1-5; D ambiguous. V shed 3 bases and J shed 3 bases, with 6 bases lying between them. CDR3 length: 13 residues. CDR1 and CDR2 from the germline V gene are WSHSY and SAAADI. The CDR3 DNA reads TGCGCCAGCAGTGACGGATACAATCAGCCCCAGCATTTT. It encodes CASSDGYNQPQHF.

This clonotype has more than one count but fewer than ten. The chain links TRBV14 to TRBJ2-1; 7 bases are shared with TRBD1. V was pared by 3 bases and J by 8 bases, with 1 base of the junction left unmatched. Germline lookup yields CDR1 SGHDN and CDR2 FVKESK. The CDR3 consists of 12 residues. The CDR3, as DNA: TGTGCCAGCAGCCAGAGGGGGCATGAGCAGTTCTTC. This translates into CASSQRGHEQFF.

The chain carries TRBV15 and TRBJ2-5, with D perhaps matching TRBD1 (6 bases). Trimming removed 4 bases at V and 2 bases at J, with 17 bases between. Germline V gene sequence: CDR1 LNHNV, CDR2 YYDKDF (reference sequence). This CDR3 comprises 16 residues. CDR3 protein: CATSTGTNGLQETQYF. In DNA, the CDR3 is TGTGCCACCAGCACGGGGACAAACGGACTGCAAGAGACCCAGTACTTC. The variable domain in full, with the rest retrieved from reference TRBV15 and TRBJ2-5, is DAMVIQNPRYQVTQFGKPVTLSCSQTLNHNVMYWYQQKSSQAPKLLFHYYDKDFNNEADTPDNFQSRRPNTSFCFLDIRSPGLGDTAMYLCATSTGTNGLQETQYFGPGTRLLVL.

This clonotype was counted a few times. This chain links TRBV2 with TRBJ1-4; perhaps TRBD1 as D (5 bases). The CDR3 consists of 11 residues. V lost 8 bases and J lost 7, with 8 bases in between. Germline V lookup: CDR1 SNHLY, CDR2 FYNNEI. The CDR3 sequence: CASWGGEKLFF. CDR3 coding DNA: TGTGCCAGCTGGGGGGGTGAAAAACTGTTTTTT.